This entry describes one T cell receptor (beta chain). This sample is part of a study of blood T cell repertoires in COVID-19. How the authors handled the data: Cell counts per sample came from amplifying reference gene primers. Produced via immunoSEQ multiplex PCR; TCRdb's table is partial and in-frame only. V and J calls plus clone size are reproduced from that table; the DNA served to infer D and trimming. The sample includes 150,000 to 250,000 clones, approximately 83% of them seen just once. The specimen sequenced was PBMCs or T cells enriched from blood (not recorded which). The receptor comes from a man aged 40-55 years who had recovered from COVID-19.

The CDR3 region has the DNA TGTGCCAGCAGGTTTAGCGGGGCGGCCTACGAGCAGTACTTC. Its protein is CASRFSGAAYEQYF. The J gene is TRBJ2-7, the V gene TRBV27; TRBD2 matches 8 bases. Germline V lookup: CDR1 MNHEY, CDR2 SMNVEV (reference sequence). The CDR3 is made up of 14 amino acids. V dropped 6 bases and J dropped 2; count of bases not matched to a gene: 6.